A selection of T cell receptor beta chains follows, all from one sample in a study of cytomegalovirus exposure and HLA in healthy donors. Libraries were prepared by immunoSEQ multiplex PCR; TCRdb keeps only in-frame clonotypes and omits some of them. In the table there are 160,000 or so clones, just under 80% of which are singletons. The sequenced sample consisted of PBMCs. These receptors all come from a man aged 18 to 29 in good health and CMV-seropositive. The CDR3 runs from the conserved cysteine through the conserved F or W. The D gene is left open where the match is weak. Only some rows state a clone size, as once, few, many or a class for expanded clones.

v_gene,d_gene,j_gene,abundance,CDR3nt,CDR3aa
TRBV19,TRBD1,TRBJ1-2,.,TGTGCCACCAAAAGGACAGGGAACTATGGCTACACCTTC,CATKRTGNYGYTF
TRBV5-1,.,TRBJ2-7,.,TGCGCCAGCAGCTTGACAAATACCTACGAGCAGTACTTC,CASSLTNTYEQYF
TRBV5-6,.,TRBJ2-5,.,TGTGCCAGCAGCCCCAGGGGAATTTGGGAGACCCAGTACTTC,CASSPRGIWETQYF
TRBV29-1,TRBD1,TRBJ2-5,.,TGCAGCGGCGTACAGGGGAAGCAGTACTTC,CSGVQGKQYF
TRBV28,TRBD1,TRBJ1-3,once,TGTGCCAGCAGTTTCAGGGACAGATCTTCTGGAAACACCATATATTTT,CASSFRDRSSGNTIYF
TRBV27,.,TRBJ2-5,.,TGTGCCAGCAGTTTGGGCGGTGCGGGGACCCAGTACTTC,CASSLGGAGTQYF
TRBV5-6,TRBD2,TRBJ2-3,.,TGTGCCAGCAGCCTGCTAGCGGGCGGAGCAGATACGCAGTATTTT,CASSLLAGGADTQYF
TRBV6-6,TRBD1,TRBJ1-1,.,TGTGCCAGCAGAACAGGGGGCCCCACTGAAGCTTTCTTT,CASRTGGPTEAFF
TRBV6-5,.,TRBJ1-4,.,TGTGCCAGCAGGTGGAGGGCGGGTGAAAAACTGTTTTTT,CASRWRAGEKLFF
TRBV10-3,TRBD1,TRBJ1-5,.,TGTGCCACCAGCGGACAGGGATTTGAGGCTCAGCCCCAGCATTTT,CATSGQGFEAQPQHF
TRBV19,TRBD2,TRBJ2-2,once,TGTGCCAGTAGTTGGAGGACTAGCGGGCTGACCGGGGAGCTGTTTTTT,CASSWRTSGLTGELFF
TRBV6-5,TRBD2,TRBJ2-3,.,TGTGCCAGCAGAAAGCGGGGAGGGCCCGATACGCAGTATTTT,CASRKRGGPDTQYF
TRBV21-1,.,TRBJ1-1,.,TGTGCCAGCAGCAAAGGCCCCTGGAGGGTGAACACTGAAGCTTTCTTT,CASSKGPWRVNTEAFF
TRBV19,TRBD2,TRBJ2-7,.,TGTGCCAGTAGTTTGGGACTAGCAGACGAGCAGTACTTC,CASSLGLADEQYF
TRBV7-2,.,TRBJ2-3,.,TGTGCCAGCAGCCCGGGGAAAGTCAGAGCTAGCACAGATACGCAGTATTTT,CASSPGKVRASTDTQYF
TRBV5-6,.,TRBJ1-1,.,TGTGCCACGAATAAGGGGGTATCGACTGAAGCTTTCTTT,CATNKGVSTEAFF
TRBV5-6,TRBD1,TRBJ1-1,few,TGTGCCAGCAGCCTGGGGACAGGCTACACTGAAGCTTTCTTT,CASSLGTGYTEAFF